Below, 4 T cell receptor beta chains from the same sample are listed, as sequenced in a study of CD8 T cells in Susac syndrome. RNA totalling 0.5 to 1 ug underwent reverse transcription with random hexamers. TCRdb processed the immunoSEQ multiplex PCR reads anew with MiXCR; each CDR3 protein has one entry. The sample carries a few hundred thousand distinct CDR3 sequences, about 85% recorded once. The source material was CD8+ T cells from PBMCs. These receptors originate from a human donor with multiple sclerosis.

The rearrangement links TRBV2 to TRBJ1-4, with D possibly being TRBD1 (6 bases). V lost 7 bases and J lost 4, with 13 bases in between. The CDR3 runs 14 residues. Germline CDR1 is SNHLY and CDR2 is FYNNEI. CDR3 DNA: TGTGCCAGCACCCTGGACAGTCTTAATGAAAAACTGTTTTTT. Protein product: CASTLDSLNEKLFF.

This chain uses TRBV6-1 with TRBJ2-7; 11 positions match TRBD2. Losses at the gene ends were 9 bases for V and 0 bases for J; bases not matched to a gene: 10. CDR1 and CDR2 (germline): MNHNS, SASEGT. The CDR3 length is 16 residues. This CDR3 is CASAGTSGVGSYEQYF. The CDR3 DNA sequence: TGTGCCAGTGCTGGGACTAGCGGAGTCGGCTCCTACGAGCAGTACTTC.

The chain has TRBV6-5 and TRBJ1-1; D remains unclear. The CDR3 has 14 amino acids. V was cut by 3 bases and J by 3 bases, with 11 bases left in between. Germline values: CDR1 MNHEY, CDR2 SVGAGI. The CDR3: CASSYLGGDTEAFF. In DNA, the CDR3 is TGTGCCAGCAGTTATTTGGGAGGCGACACTGAAGCTTTCTTT.

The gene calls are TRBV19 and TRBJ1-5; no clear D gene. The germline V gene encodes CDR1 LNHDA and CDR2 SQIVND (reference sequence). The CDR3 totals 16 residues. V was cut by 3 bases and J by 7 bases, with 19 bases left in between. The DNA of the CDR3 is TGTGCCAGTAGTATCCGGACCGAATACTTAGCCCAGCCCCAGCATTTT. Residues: CASSIRTEYLAQPQHF.